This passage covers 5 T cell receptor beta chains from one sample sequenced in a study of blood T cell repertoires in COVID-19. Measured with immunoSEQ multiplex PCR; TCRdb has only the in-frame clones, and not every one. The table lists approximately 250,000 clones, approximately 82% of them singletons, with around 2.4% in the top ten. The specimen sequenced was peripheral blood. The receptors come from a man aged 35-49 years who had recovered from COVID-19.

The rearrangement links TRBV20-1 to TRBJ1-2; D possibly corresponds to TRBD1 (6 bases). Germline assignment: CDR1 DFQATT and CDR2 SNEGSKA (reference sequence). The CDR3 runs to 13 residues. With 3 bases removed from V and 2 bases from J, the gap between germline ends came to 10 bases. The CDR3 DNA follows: TGCAGTGCTAGTCACAGGGCGAACTATGGCTACACCTTC. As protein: CSASHRANYGYTF.

CDR3 in DNA: TGTGCCAGCAGCCAACCGGGACTGGGCTCCTACGAGCAGTACTTC. Translating it yields CASSQPGLGSYEQYF. The chain has TRBV7-9 and TRBJ2-7; tentatively, D is TRBD2 (6 bases). Trimming shortened V by 5 bases and J by 0 bases, and 14 bases separated the two germline ends. The germline gives CDR1 SEHNR, CDR2 FQNEAQ (reference sequence). This CDR3 contains 15 residues.

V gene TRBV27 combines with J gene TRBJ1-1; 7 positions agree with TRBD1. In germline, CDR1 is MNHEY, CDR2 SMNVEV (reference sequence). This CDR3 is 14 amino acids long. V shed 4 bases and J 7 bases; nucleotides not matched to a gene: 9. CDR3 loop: CASSSLTGAGEAFF. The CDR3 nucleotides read TGTGCCAGCAGTTCACTTACAGGGGCTGGTGAAGCTTTCTTT.

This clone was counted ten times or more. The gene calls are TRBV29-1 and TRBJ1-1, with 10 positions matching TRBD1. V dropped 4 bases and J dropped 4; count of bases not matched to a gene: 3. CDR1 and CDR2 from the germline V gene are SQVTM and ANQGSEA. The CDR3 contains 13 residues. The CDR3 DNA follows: TGCAGCGTTGGAGGGACAGGGGCCACTGAAGCTTTCTTT. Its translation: CSVGGTGATEAFF.

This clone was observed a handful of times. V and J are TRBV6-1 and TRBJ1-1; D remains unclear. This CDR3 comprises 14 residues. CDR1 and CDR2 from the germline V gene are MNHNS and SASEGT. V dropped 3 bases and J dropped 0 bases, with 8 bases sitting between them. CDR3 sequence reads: CASSDQTVNTEAFF. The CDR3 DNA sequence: TGTGCCAGCAGTGATCAAACAGTGAACACTGAAGCTTTCTTT.